The 22 T cell receptor beta chains given below trace back to one sample, sequenced in a study of T cells in Graves' hyperthyroidism and ophthalmopathy. Using RNA transcripts as the source, TCR beta CDR3 regions were amplified. The HTBI set primed first-round TCR CDR3 RT-PCR. TCRdb reprocessed the multiplex PCR reads with MiXCR, giving one entry per CDR3 protein. This table has 200,000 to 250,000 distinct CDR3 sequences, about 17% appearing once. The material sequenced was blood. The receptors were gathered from a woman aged 18 to 35 with Graves' ophthalmopathy.

This clonotype appeared a few times. A clone one base away is much larger, so this may be a read error. The chain is built from TRBV2 and TRBJ1-5; the D gene is possibly TRBD1 (6 bases). The CDR3 extends over 14 amino acids. In germline, CDR1 is SNHLY, CDR2 FYNNEI. The germline V and J ends were trimmed by 2 bases and 4 bases, with 9 bases remaining between them. CDR3 sequence reads: CASSERGANQPQHF. CDR3 DNA sequence: TGTGCCAGCAGTGAAAGGGGGGCGAATCAGCCCCAGCATTTT. Combining the CDR3 with reference TRBV2 and TRBJ1-5 gives the whole variable domain EPEVTQTPSHQVTQMGQEVILRCVPISNHLYFYWYRQILGQKVEFLVSFYNNEISEKSEIFDDQFSVERPDGSNFTLKIRSTKLEDSAMYFCASSERGANQPQHFGDGTRLSIL.

In this sample, this clonotype turned up many times. This sequence joins TRBV19 and TRBJ1-1; no definite D call. Germline V lookup: CDR1 LNHDA, CDR2 SQIVND (reference sequence). V was shortened by 3 bases and J by 1 base, with 6 bases between the two germline ends. The CDR3 has 13 residues. The CDR3 here is CASSIWENTEAFF. CDR3 nucleotide sequence: TGTGCCAGTAGTATTTGGGAGAACACTGAAGCTTTCTTT.

This clonotype was recorded at least ten times. The chain uses TRBV3-1 and TRBJ1-6, with D unresolved. The length of the CDR3 is 13 residues. Deletions cut 0 bases from V and 10 bases from J, with 7 bases between. CDR1 LGHDT and CDR2 YNNKEL come from the germline V gene (reference sequence). The CDR3 region is CASSQESGSPLHF. CDR3 coding DNA: TGTGCCAGCAGCCAAGAGTCGGGATCACCCCTCCACTTT. The full variable domain, with the rest looked up from reference TRBV3-1 and TRBJ1-6, is DTAVSQTPKYLVTQMGNDKSIKCEQNLGHDTMYWYKQDSKKFLKIMFSYNNKELIINETVPNRFSPKSPDKAHLNLHINSLELGDSAVYFCASSQESGSPLHFGNGTRLTVT.

As to this clonotype: A read error may explain this, as a much larger clone is one base away. V is TRBV10-3 and J is TRBJ2-7; D gene uncertain. Germline values: CDR1 ENHRY, CDR2 SYGVKD. Trimming stripped 8 bases from V and 0 bases from J, with 17 bases between. The CDR3 contains 15 residues. The CDR3 here is CAIEDGSRSSYEQYF. The CDR3 DNA reads as TGTGCCATCGAGGACGGATCTAGGAGCTCCTACGAGCAGTACTTC.

This clonotype was picked up many times. This chain uses TRBV7-8 with TRBJ2-2; 15 bases line up with TRBD2. The CDR3 has 19 amino acids. V shed 5 bases, J shed 4 bases, and the junction held 11 bases outside the gene matches. The V gene's germline CDR1 is SGHVS and CDR2 FQNEAQ. CDR3 in amino acids: CASSPLGLAGGGFTGELFF. For the CDR3, the DNA is TGTGCCAGCAGCCCTTTGGGACTAGCGGGGGGCGGATTCACCGGGGAGCTGTTTTTT.

The table lists this clonotype with many counts. The V and J genes are TRBV7-8 and TRBJ2-7; the D gene is possibly TRBD1 (5 bases). Germline assignment: CDR1 SGHVS and CDR2 FQNEAQ. V lost 1 base, J lost 1 base, and 11 bases lay in between. The CDR3 is made up of 15 amino acids. CDR3 sequence reads: CASSLGFQGSYEQYF. The CDR3 DNA reads TGTGCCAGCAGCTTAGGATTTCAGGGTTCCTACGAGCAGTACTTC.

This clonotype came up many times. The chain carries TRBV6-2 or TRBV6-3 and TRBJ2-1; 14 bases are a match to TRBD2. Trimming at V came to 10 bases and at J to 8 bases, leaving 10 bases not matched to a gene. Looked up from germline, CDR1 is MNHEY and CDR2 is SVGEGT. This CDR3 has 15 amino acids. CDR3 in amino acids: CATRPGTSGRHEQFF. The CDR3 DNA reads as TGTGCCACCAGACCCGGGACTAGCGGGAGACATGAGCAGTTCTTC.

This clonotype was recorded at least ten times. This chain uses TRBV7-2 with TRBJ2-5; D is ambiguous. Germline CDR1 is SGHTA and CDR2 is FQGNSA. The CDR3 is made up of 11 amino acids. V was cut by 1 base and J by 6 bases, with 3 bases left in between. The CDR3 DNA reads TGTGCCAGCAGCTTAGGCAAGACCCAGTACTTC. It codes for CASSLGKTQYF.

This clonotype was seen many times. This chain joins TRBV15 and TRBJ2-1, with 7 bases matching TRBD1. This CDR3 is built from 14 residues. Germline V CDR1 and CDR2: LNHNV, YYDKDF (reference sequence). The trim removed 0 bases at V and 5 bases at J, leaving 1 base unmatched. Here the CDR3 DNA reads TGTGCCACCAGCAGAGATGACAGGGACAATGAGCAGTTCTTC. This codes for CATSRDDRDNEQFF. Supplemented by reference TRBV15 and TRBJ2-1, the full variable domain reads DAMVIQNPRYQVTQFGKPVTLSCSQTLNHNVMYWYQQKSSQAPKLLFHYYDKDFNNEADTPDNFQSRRPNTSFCFLDIRSPGLGDTAMYLCATSRDDRDNEQFFGPGTRLTVL.

At least ten counts were recorded for this clonotype. V usage is TRBV15 and J usage is TRBJ1-5; D might be TRBD1 (5 bases). The V gene lost 0 bases and the J gene lost 7 bases, with 13 bases spanning the gap. The CDR3 has 15 amino acids. Looked up from germline, CDR1 is LNHNV and CDR2 is YYDKDF (reference sequence). This chain's CDR3 is CATSRDRGVGQPQHF. As DNA, the CDR3 is TGTGCCACCAGCAGAGATCGGGGGGTCGGCCAGCCCCAGCATTTT.

Concerning this clonotype itself: Compared with germline, one end of the junction differs, possibly owing to a read error. The chain has TRBV18 and TRBJ1-4; weak D call: TRBD1 (6 bases). Germline CDR1 and CDR2: KGHSH and LQKENI. The length of the CDR3 is 13 residues. For the CDR3, the DNA is TGTGCCAGCTCATCGGGGGCCGGTGAAAAACTGGTTTTT. The encoded protein is CASSSGAGEKLVF.

This clonotype has ten or more counts. CDR3 in amino acids: CASSIRTSGPYEQYF. Written as DNA, the CDR3 is TGTGCCAGCAGCATCCGGACTAGCGGTCCCTACGAGCAGTACTTC. The chain carries TRBV6-2 or TRBV6-3 and TRBJ2-7; TRBD2 matches at 10 bases. Germline assignment: CDR1 MNHEY and CDR2 SVGEGT. The V segment lost 6 bases and the J segment 2 bases; nucleotides outside the gene matches: 7. This CDR3 contains 15 residues.

The chain combines TRBV5-8 with TRBJ1-3; D is unresolved. V dropped 0 bases and J dropped 0 bases, with 7 bases sitting between them. Per the germline V gene, CDR1 is SGHTS and CDR2 is YDEGEE. The CDR3 totals 15 residues. The DNA for the CDR3 is TGTGCCAGCAGCTTGGGTCCAGACTCTGGAAACACCATATATTTT. Its translation: CASSLGPDSGNTIYF.

In the case of this clonotype: Compared with germline, one end of the junction differs, possibly owing to a read error. The V call is TRBV6-1, the J call TRBJ2-6; no clear D. The CDR3 covers 16 residues. Germline CDR1 MNHNS, CDR2 SASEGT. Here the CDR3 DNA reads TGTACCAGCAGTGACGGCGGTTCCTCTGGGGCCAACGTCCTGACTTTC. This translates into CTSSDGGSSGANVLTF.

With respect to this clonotype: A much larger clone lies a single base off, so this may be a read error. The V gene is TRBV9, the J gene TRBJ2-5, with D possibly TRBD2 on 5 matching bases. This CDR3 has 14 amino acids. Looked up from germline, CDR1 is SGDLS and CDR2 is YYNGEE. The CDR3 region is CASSVPGLGEAQYF. The CDR3 region has the DNA TGTGCCAGCAGCGTACCGGGGTTGGGAGAGGCCCAGTACTTC.

This clonotype was observed at least ten times. V is TRBV6-1 and J is TRBJ2-1; 9 bases fit TRBD2. The J segment lost 8 bases and the V segment lost 7 bases, leaving 9 bases of the junction unmatched. Looked up from germline, CDR1 is MNHNS and CDR2 is SASEGT. This CDR3 contains 14 residues. CDR3 in DNA: TGTGCCAGCATGATCGCGGGAGGGTTCGATGAGCAGTTCTTC. It specifies CASMIAGGFDEQFF.

The V gene is TRBV19, the J gene TRBJ1-1; TRBD1 aligns across 7 bases. V dropped 5 bases and J dropped 5; count of bases not matched to a gene: 17. CDR3 size: 17 residues. The germline V gene encodes CDR1 LNHDA and CDR2 SQIVND (reference sequence). This chain's CDR3 is CASSPIKGGGGKTEAFF. CDR3 nucleotides: TGTGCCAGTAGTCCCATCAAAGGGGGCGGGGGAAAAACTGAAGCTTTCTTT.

This clonotype has a count of ten or more. The DNA of the CDR3 is TGTGCCAGCAAAGGTCAGGCTAATTCACCCCTCCACTTT. Its translation: CASKGQANSPLHF. V gene TRBV2 combines with J gene TRBJ1-6; D not certain. Germline-derived CDR1 and CDR2 are SNHLY and FYNNEI. Trimming cost V 7 bases and J 6 bases, with 10 bases left between them. CDR3 length equals 13 residues.

This clonotype was picked up many times. The gene calls are TRBV14 and TRBJ2-7; 10 bases match TRBD2. Germline V gene data show CDR1 as SGHDN and CDR2 as FVKESK. V shed 2 bases, J shed 2 bases, and the junction held 3 bases outside the gene matches. This CDR3 region has 15 residues. CDR3 region: CASSQRTSGAYEQYF. In DNA, the CDR3 is TGTGCCAGCAGCCAACGGACTAGCGGCGCCTACGAGCAGTACTTC.

This clonotype was counted many times. The chain has TRBV18 and TRBJ2-1, with a weak D call TRBD2 (5 bases). In germline, CDR1 is KGHSH, CDR2 LQKENI. The CDR3 is 13 amino acids. The ends were cut back, 4 bases at V and 9 bases at J, with 13 bases in the middle. The CDR3 spells CASSLFRSGEQFF. The CDR3 nucleotides are TGTGCCAGCTCACTTTTTAGGAGCGGTGAGCAGTTCTTC.

The rearrangement joins TRBV6-5 to TRBJ1-4; a possible D gene is TRBD1 (5 bases). V shed 2 bases and J shed 8 bases, with 18 bases lying between them. The CDR3 covers 16 residues. CDR1 and CDR2 (germline): MNHEY, SVGAGI. The CDR3 sequence: CASSYAGTASREKLFF. CDR3 nucleotides: TGTGCCAGCAGTTACGCCGGGACGGCGAGCAGGGAAAAACTGTTTTTT.

This clonotype came up many times. The chain links TRBV11-2 to TRBJ1-3; D gene ambiguous. V shed 6 bases and J shed 1 base, with 22 bases lying between them. The CDR3 spans 18 residues. Germline V gene data show CDR1 as SGHAT and CDR2 as FQNNGV. CDR3 coding DNA: TGTGCCAGCAGTCAAACCTTAAGAAACCCGGGATCTGGAAACACCATATATTTT. It translates to CASSQTLRNPGSGNTIYF.